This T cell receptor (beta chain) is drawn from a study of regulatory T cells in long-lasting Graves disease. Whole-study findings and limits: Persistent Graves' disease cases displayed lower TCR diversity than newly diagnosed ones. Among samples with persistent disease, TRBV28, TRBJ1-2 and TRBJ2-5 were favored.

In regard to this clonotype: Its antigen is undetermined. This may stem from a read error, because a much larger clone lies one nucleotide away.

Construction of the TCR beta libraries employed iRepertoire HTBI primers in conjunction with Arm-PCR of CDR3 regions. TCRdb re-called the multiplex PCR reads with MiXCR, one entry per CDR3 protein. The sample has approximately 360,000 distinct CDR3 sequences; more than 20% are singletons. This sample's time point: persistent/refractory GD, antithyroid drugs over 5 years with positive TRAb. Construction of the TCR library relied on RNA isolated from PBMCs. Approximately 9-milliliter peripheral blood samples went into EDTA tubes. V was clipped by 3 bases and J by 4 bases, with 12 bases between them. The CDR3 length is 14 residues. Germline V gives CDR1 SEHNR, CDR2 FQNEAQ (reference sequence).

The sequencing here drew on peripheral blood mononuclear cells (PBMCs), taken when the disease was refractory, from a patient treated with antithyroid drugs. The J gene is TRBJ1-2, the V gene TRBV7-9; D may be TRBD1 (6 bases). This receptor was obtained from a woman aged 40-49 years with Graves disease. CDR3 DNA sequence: TGTGCCAGCAGCTTCCCGGGGGCGAGCTATGGCTACACCTTC. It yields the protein CASSFPGASYGYTF. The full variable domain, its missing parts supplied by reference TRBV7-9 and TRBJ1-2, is DTGVSQNPRHKITKRGQNVTFRCDPISEHNRLYWYRQTLGQGPEFLTYFQNEAQLEKSRLLSDRFSAERPKGSFSTLEIQRTEQGDSAMYLCASSFPGASYGYTFGSGTRLTVV.